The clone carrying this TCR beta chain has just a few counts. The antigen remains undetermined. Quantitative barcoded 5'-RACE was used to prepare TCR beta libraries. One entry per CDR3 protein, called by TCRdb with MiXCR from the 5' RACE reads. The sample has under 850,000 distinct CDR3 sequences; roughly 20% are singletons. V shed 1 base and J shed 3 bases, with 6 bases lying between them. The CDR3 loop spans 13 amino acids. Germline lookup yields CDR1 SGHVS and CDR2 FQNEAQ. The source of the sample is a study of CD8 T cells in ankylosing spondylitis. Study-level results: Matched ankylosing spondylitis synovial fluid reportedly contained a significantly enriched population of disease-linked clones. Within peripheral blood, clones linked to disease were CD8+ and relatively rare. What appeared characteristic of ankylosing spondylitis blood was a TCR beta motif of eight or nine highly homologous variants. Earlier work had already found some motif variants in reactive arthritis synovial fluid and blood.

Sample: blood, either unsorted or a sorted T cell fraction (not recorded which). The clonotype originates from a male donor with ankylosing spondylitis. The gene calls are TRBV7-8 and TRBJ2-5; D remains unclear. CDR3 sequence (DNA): TGTGCCAGCAGCTTAGGCAGCAAAGAGACCCAGTACTTC. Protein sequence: CASSLGSKETQYF. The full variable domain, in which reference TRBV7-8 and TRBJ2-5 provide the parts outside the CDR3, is GAGVSQSPRYKVAKRGQDVALRCDPISGHVSLFWYQQALGQGPEFLTYFQNEAQLDKSGLPSDRFFAERPEGSVSTLKIQRTQQEDSAVYLCASSLGSKETQYFGPGTRLLVL.